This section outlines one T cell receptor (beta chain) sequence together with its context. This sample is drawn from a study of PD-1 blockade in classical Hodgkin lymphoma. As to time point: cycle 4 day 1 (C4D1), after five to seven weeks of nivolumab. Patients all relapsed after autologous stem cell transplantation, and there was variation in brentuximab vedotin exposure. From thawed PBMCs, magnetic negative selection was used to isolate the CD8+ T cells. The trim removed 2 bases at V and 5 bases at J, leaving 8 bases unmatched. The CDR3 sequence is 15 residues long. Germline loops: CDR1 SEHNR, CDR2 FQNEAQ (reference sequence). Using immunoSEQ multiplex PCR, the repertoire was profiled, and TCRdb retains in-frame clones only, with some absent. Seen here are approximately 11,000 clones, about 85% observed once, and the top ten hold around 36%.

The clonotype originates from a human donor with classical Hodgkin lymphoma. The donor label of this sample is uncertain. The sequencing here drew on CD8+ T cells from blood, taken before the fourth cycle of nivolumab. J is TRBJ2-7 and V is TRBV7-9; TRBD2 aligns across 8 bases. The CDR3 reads CASSLWTSLGNEQYF. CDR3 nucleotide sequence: TGTGCCAGCAGCTTATGGACTAGCCTTGGCAACGAGCAGTACTTC.